The rows below give T cell receptor beta chains drawn from one sample of a study of blood T cells in healthy people across ages. TCRdb reprocessed the 5' RACE reads via MiXCR and lists one record per CDR3 protein. This table holds around 800,000 distinct CDR3 sequences, 60% to 80% found once. Sequenced input: blood. Receptors were obtained from a man aged 25-45 years in good health. CDR3s include the opening cysteine and the closing phenylalanine or tryptophan. A D gene is named only where the DNA matches it firmly. For some rows the clone size is stated as once, few or many, or as a class when expanded; others skip it.

clone_size	d_call	v_call	j_call	cdr3_nt	cdr3_aa
-	-	TRBV7-2	TRBJ2-3	TGTGCCAGCAGCTTATTAGGGCCGACTGGCACAGATACGCAGTATTTT	CASSLLGPTGTDTQYF
few	TRBD1	TRBV5-6	TRBJ2-7	TGTGCCAGCAGCTTCCCTCGGGACAGATCCTACGAGCAGTACTTC	CASSFPRDRSYEQYF
few	-	TRBV7-2	TRBJ2-3	TGTGCCAGCAGCTTAGCGCTAGGACCCACAGATACGCAGTATTTT	CASSLALGPTDTQYF
-	-	TRBV4-3	TRBJ1-4	TGCGCCAGCAGCCAAGGACGGGGGATACAAGAAAAACTGTTTTTT	CASSQGRGIQEKLFF
few	TRBD2	TRBV3-1	TRBJ2-7	TGTGCCAGCAGCCGAGCTAGCGGGGGGACCTACGAGCAGTACTTC	CASSRASGGTYEQYF
-	TRBD1	TRBV4-2	TRBJ2-2	TGTGCCAGCAGTCCCGAACAGGGGTTAGGCGGGGAGCTGTTTTTT	CASSPEQGLGGELFF
few	-	TRBV7-3	TRBJ2-1	TGTGCCAGCAGCCCCCAAGGTCGGACAGCCTACAATGAGCAGTTCTTC	CASSPQGRTAYNEQFF
-	-	TRBV20-1	TRBJ2-1	TGCAGTGCTATTGGAGGGGGCCTTTACAATGAGCAGTTCTTC	CSAIGGGLYNEQFF
-	-	TRBV15	TRBJ2-7	TGTGCCACCAGCAGAGAGGAGACTGCCTACGAGCAGTACTTC	CATSREETAYEQYF
-	-	TRBV20-1	TRBJ1-5	TGCAGTGCTAGAGTTGGGGGGTATCAGCCCCAGCATTTT	CSARVGGYQPQHF
few	-	TRBV7-9	TRBJ2-1	TGTGCCAGCAGCCCCGCCCGAAATGAGCAGTTCTTC	CASSPARNEQFF
-	-	TRBV28	TRBJ1-2	TGTGCCAGCAGTTTTCGCGTCTATGGCTACACCTTC	CASSFRVYGYTF
-	-	TRBV5-1	TRBJ2-3	TGCGCCAGCAGCTTGACAAAAGGAACTTACTCTAGCACAGATACGCAGTATTTT	CASSLTKGTYSSTDTQYF
-	TRBD2	TRBV27	TRBJ2-7	TGTGCCAGCAGTTCTGTAGCGGGGGGGACCTGGAATGAGCAGTACTTC	CASSSVAGGTWNEQYF
-	-	TRBV20-1	TRBJ2-2	TGCAGTGCTAGTTCAACCGGAGGGGTGGACACCGGGGAGCTGTTTTTT	CSASSTGGVDTGELFF
-	-	TRBV12-3/TRBV12-4	TRBJ2-7	TGTGCCAGCAGTTTGGGTGGTGTGGGGGGCGCCGGCTACGAGCAGTACTTC	CASSLGGVGGAGYEQYF
-	-	TRBV5-1	TRBJ1-1	TGCGCCAGCAGCTTGGGATTCACGAGGGCCCAGAACACTGAAGCTTTCTTT	CASSLGFTRAQNTEAFF
-	-	TRBV6-5	TRBJ2-1	TGTGCCACCCAGTGGGACTTCTCCTACAATGAGCAGTTCTTC	CATQWDFSYNEQFF
-	-	TRBV4-3	TRBJ2-5	TGCGCCAGCAGCCAGGATCTAGACCCGTCTGGGGAGACCCAGTACTTC	CASSQDLDPSGETQYF
-	TRBD2	TRBV29-1	TRBJ2-1	TGCAGCGTTGTTGGGGGGGCCTACAATGAGCAGTTCTTC	CSVVGGAYNEQFF
-	TRBD1	TRBV12-3/TRBV12-4	TRBJ1-2	TGTGCCAGCAGTATCCGGGACAGGGGACGGTATGGCTACACCTTC	CASSIRDRGRYGYTF
once	-	TRBV7-2	TRBJ2-6	TGTGCCAGCAGCCCCCTGGCGGCAGCCTCTGGGGCCAACGTCCTGACTTTC	CASSPLAAASGANVLTF
-	-	TRBV5-5	TRBJ2-7	TGTGCCAGCAGCTTGCGACAGGTCCGCTACGAGCAGTACTTC	CASSLRQVRYEQYF
-	-	TRBV6-5	TRBJ1-5	TGTGCCAGCAGTTACTCGCCTTGGGGACGGGATAGCAATCAGCCCCAGCATTTT	CASSYSPWGRDSNQPQHF
-	TRBD1	TRBV10-3	TRBJ1-6	TGTGCCATCAGTGAGAGGGACAGGAATTCACCCCTCCACTTT	CAISERDRNSPLHF
-	TRBD2	TRBV20-1	TRBJ2-5	TGCAGTGCTGGAAGACTAGCTGAAGAGACCCAGTACTTC	CSAGRLAEETQYF
many	TRBD1	TRBV27	TRBJ1-2	TGTGCCAGCAGTTTAAGGGGGACAGGCATCTATGGCTACACCTTC	CASSLRGTGIYGYTF
-	-	TRBV9	TRBJ2-3	TGTGCCAGCAGCGTCGGACATCGGAGCACAGATACGCAGTATTTT	CASSVGHRSTDTQYF
-	-	TRBV6-5	TRBJ1-2	TGTGCCAGCAGTTCTTCCTCAGGGGAAGGCTACACCTTC	CASSSSSGEGYTF
-	-	TRBV6-1	TRBJ2-7	TGTGCCAGCATTCCCGGAGCGGGCCCCGGGTACGAGCAGTACTTC	CASIPGAGPGYEQYF
once	-	TRBV4-2	TRBJ2-5	TGTGCCAGCAGACCACTCCTAGGCACCGGGGGCGGGGAGACCCAGTACTTC	CASRPLLGTGGGETQYF
few	-	TRBV6-6	TRBJ2-1	TGTGCCAGCAGTACCCGACAGGAGCAGTTCTTC	CASSTRQEQFF
-	TRBD1	TRBV29-1	TRBJ2-5	TGCAGCGGCGGACAGGGGAGAGAGACCCAGTACTTC	CSGGQGRETQYF
-	TRBD2	TRBV29-1	TRBJ2-1	TGCAGCGTGGGAGGGAGAACGGACTACAATGAGCAGTTCTTC	CSVGGRTDYNEQFF
few	-	TRBV4-2	TRBJ2-7	TGTGCCAGCAGCCAAGGAGGAAGCGATGCCTACGAGCAGTACTTC	CASSQGGSDAYEQYF
few	-	TRBV7-2	TRBJ2-3	TGTGCCAGCAGCCCAGAGTACCTGAGCACAGATACGCAGTATTTT	CASSPEYLSTDTQYF
-	TRBD2	TRBV9	TRBJ2-6	TGTGCCAGCAGCGTAGAGTCTAGCGGGGGTATTGGGGCCAACGTCCTGACTTTC	CASSVESSGGIGANVLTF
-	-	TRBV29-1	TRBJ2-7	TGCAGCGTTGAATTGGGGGGCTCCTACGAGCAGTACTTC	CSVELGGSYEQYF
-	-	TRBV4-3	TRBJ2-5	TGCGCCAGCAGCCAAGATCTGGCGGGGACCCAGTACTTC	CASSQDLAGTQYF
few	-	TRBV7-2	TRBJ2-1	TGTGCCAGCAGCTTAGTCGGGGTCAGTTCCTACAATGAGCAGTTCTTC	CASSLVGVSSYNEQFF
few	-	TRBV2	TRBJ2-7	TGTGCCAGCAGGAACTACGAGCAGTACTTC	CASRNYEQYF
-	-	TRBV7-2	TRBJ2-5	TGTGCCAGCAGCTTAGCCAGGACCAGGCCCCAGTACTTC	CASSLARTRPQYF
few	-	TRBV28	TRBJ2-1	TGTGCCAGCAGTTTAATTCTGGGAGAGCAGTTCTTC	CASSLILGEQFF
few	-	TRBV20-1	TRBJ1-2	TGCAGTGCCATGAACGAGGGTAACTATGGCTACACCTTC	CSAMNEGNYGYTF
-	-	TRBV29-1	TRBJ1-2	TGCAGCGTTGAAGAGGCTGTCTATGGCTACACCTTC	CSVEEAVYGYTF
-	-	TRBV11-2	TRBJ2-1	TGTGCCAGCAGCTTACACACCAGGAATGAGCAGTTCTTC	CASSLHTRNEQFF
few	-	TRBV7-3	TRBJ1-6	TGTGCCAGCAGCTTAAGGGCGGGGAATTCACCCCTCCACTTT	CASSLRAGNSPLHF
-	-	TRBV4-3	TRBJ2-7	TGCGCCAGCAGCCAAGTTCTTAGGTACGAGCAGTACTTC	CASSQVLRYEQYF
-	-	TRBV27	TRBJ2-1	TGTGCCAGCAGTCCTATCTCGAAGCGCGGTGAGCAGTTCTTC	CASSPISKRGEQFF
-	-	TRBV9	TRBJ2-3	TGTGCCAGCAGCCGGAGGGGGGGGGACACAGATACGCAGTATTTT	CASSRRGGDTDTQYF
-	TRBD2	TRBV29-1	TRBJ2-4	TGCAGCAACTCTCCAGGGACTATAGCCAAAAACATTCAGTACTTC	CSNSPGTIAKNIQYF
-	-	TRBV20-1	TRBJ1-1	TGCAGTGCTAGACCGCTGACCTCGGCTGAAGCTTTCTTT	CSARPLTSAEAFF
-	-	TRBV28	TRBJ2-1	TGTGCCAGCAGTTCCCCCGGGACATTCAATGAGCAGTTCTTC	CASSSPGTFNEQFF
-	-	TRBV15	TRBJ2-1	TGTGCCACCAGCAGTCCTCGGGACTTCTACAATGAGCAGTTCTTC	CATSSPRDFYNEQFF
-	-	TRBV11-2	TRBJ2-7	TGTGCCAGCAGCATTTACATTGGGTACGAGCAGTACTTC	CASSIYIGYEQYF
-	-	TRBV10-3	TRBJ2-1	TGTGCCATCCAAGGGGGGAACGACTACAATGAGCAGTTCTTC	CAIQGGNDYNEQFF
few	TRBD1	TRBV28	TRBJ1-5	TGTGCCAGCAGTTTATGGACAGGGGATCAGCCCCAGCATTTT	CASSLWTGDQPQHF
-	-	TRBV12-3/TRBV12-4	TRBJ2-3	TGTGCCAGCAGTCCGGGACGAGAGCACCTAGATACGCAGTATTTT	CASSPGREHLDTQYF
-	-	TRBV4-2	TRBJ1-5	TGTGCCAGCAGCCAAGAAGTGGCAGGGGGCAATCAGCCCCAGCATTTT	CASSQEVAGGNQPQHF
-	TRBD2	TRBV24-1	TRBJ2-1	TGTGCCACAGGGAGGGAGCGGGACAATGAGCAGTTCTTC	CATGRERDNEQFF